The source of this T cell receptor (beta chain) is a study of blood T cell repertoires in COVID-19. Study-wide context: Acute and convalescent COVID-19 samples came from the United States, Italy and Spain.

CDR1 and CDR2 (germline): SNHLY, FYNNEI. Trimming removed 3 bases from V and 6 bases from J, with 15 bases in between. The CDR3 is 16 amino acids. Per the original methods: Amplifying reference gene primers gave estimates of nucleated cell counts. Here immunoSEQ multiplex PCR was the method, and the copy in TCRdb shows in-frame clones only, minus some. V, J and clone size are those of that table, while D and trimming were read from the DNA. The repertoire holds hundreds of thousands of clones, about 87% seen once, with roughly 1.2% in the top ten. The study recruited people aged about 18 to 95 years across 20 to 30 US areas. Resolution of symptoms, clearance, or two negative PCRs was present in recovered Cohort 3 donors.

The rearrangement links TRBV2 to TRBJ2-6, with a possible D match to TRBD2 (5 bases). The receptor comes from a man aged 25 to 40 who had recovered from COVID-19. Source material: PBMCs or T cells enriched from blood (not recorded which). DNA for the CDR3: TGTGCCAGCAGTGATAAATCTCCGGGATCGGCCAACGTCCTGACTTTC. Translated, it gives CASSDKSPGSANVLTF.